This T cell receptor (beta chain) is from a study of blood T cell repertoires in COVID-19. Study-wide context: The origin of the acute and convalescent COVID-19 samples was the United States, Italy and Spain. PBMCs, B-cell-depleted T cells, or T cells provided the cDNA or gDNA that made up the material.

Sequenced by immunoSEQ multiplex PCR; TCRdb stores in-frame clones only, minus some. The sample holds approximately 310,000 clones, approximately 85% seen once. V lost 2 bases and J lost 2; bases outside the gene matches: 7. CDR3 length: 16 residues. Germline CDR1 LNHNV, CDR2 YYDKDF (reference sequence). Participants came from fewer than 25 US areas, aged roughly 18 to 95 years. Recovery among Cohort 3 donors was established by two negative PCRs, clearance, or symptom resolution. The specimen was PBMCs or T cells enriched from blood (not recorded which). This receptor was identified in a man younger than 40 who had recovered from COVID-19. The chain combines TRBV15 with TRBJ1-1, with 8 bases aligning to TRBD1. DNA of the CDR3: TGTGCCACCAGCAGATTAGGACAGGGATTAAACACTGAAGCTTTCTTT. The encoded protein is CATSRLGQGLNTEAFF. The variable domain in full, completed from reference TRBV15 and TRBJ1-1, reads DAMVIQNPRYQVTQFGKPVTLSCSQTLNHNVMYWYQQKSSQAPKLLFHYYDKDFNNEADTPDNFQSRRPNTSFCFLDIRSPGLGDTAMYLCATSRLGQGLNTEAFFGQGTRLTVV.